The T cell receptor (beta chain) described here comes from a study of response to subunit inactivated influenza vaccine. This clonotype was observed a handful of times. The antigen is undetermined. Germline-derived CDR1 and CDR2 are DFQATT and SNEGSKA (reference sequence). This CDR3 spans 15 amino acids. Trimming shortened V by 2 bases and J by 1 base, and 14 bases separated the two germline ends. One entry per CDR3 protein, called by TCRdb with MiXCR from the RT-PCR reads. The sample contains fewer than 800,000 distinct CDR3 sequences, about a sixth of which appear only once. Study-wide results and caveats: Each seasonal influenza vaccination, the authors suggested, recruits few new T cells.

The chain links TRBV20-1 to TRBJ2-5, with D possibly TRBD1 on 5 matching bases. Sequencing was performed on PBMCs from blood, taken 11 to 12 days after vaccination. This sequence originates from a man aged 45 to 65 who received an inactivated influenza vaccine. CDR3 nucleotides: TGCAGTGCTAGACACAGGCGTAGTTTCCAAGAGACCCAGTACTTC. Protein product: CSARHRRSFQETQYF.